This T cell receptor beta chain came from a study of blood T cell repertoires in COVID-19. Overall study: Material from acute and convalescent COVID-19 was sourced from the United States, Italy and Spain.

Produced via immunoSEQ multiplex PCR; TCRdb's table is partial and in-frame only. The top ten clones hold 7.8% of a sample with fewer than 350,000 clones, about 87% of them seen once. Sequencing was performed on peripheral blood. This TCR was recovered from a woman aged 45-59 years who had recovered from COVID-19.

CDR3 loop: CASSPRGRGDTEAFF. The CDR3 coding sequence is TGTGCCAGCAGTCCCAGAGGCAGGGGAGACACTGAAGCTTTCTTT. V and J are TRBV25-1 and TRBJ1-1; D might be TRBD1 (6 bases). Between the trimmed V and J ends, which lost 5 bases and 3 bases, there was a span of 16 bases. The CDR3 loop spans 15 amino acids. CDR1 MGHDK and CDR2 SYGVNS come from the germline V gene.